Listed below are T cell receptor beta chains from one sample, sequenced in a study of shared clonotypes between healthy human individuals. Only in-frame clones appear in the TCRdb table, and some are missing; sequencing was by immunoSEQ multiplex PCR. This table holds over 400,000 clones, over 75% found once. Source material: PBMCs. Receptor source: a woman aged 35 to 49 in good health. Some clones in this sample may be carry-over from other donors' samples. The CDR3 runs from the conserved cysteine through the conserved F or W. The order of the fields is J gene, D gene, clone size, V gene, CDR3 protein, CDR3 DNA. D genes are given only for firm matches. Size values are once, few and many counts, or a class for expanded clones, and some rows have none.

J gene: TRBJ1-4
D gene: -
clone size: -
V gene: TRBV5-1
CDR3 protein: CASSLLDPRDPNEKLFF
CDR3 DNA: TGCGCCAGCAGCTTGTTAGATCCGCGGGATCCTAATGAAAAACTGTTTTTT

J gene: TRBJ2-2
D gene: -
clone size: -
V gene: TRBV6-5
CDR3 protein: CASCSTPNTGELFF
CDR3 DNA: TGTGCCAGCTGTTCTACACCGAACACCGGGGAGCTGTTTTTT

J gene: TRBJ2-1
D gene: TRBD2
clone size: -
V gene: TRBV13
CDR3 protein: CASSGPGLAANEQFF
CDR3 DNA: TGTGCCAGCAGCGGTCCGGGACTAGCGGCCAATGAGCAGTTCTTC

J gene: TRBJ2-7
D gene: TRBD2
clone size: -
V gene: TRBV6-1
CDR3 protein: CASSELSGRSGEQYF
CDR3 DNA: TGTGCCAGCAGTGAACTTAGCGGGAGGTCCGGCGAGCAGTACTTC

J gene: TRBJ2-7
D gene: TRBD2
clone size: -
V gene: TRBV27
CDR3 protein: CASSSQREGRDEQYF
CDR3 DNA: TGTGCCAGCAGTTCACAGCGGGAGGGCCGGGACGAGCAGTACTTC

J gene: TRBJ1-4
D gene: -
clone size: -
V gene: TRBV5-1
CDR3 protein: CASSRGTATNEKLFF
CDR3 DNA: TGCGCCAGCAGCCGAGGGACCGCAACTAATGAAAAACTGTTTTTT

J gene: TRBJ2-1
D gene: -
clone size: -
V gene: TRBV28
CDR3 protein: CASSLVASHGEQFF
CDR3 DNA: TGTGCCAGCAGTTTAGTAGCGTCCCACGGGGAGCAGTTCTTC

J gene: TRBJ1-1
D gene: -
clone size: -
V gene: TRBV7-9
CDR3 protein: CASSLVPGANTEAFF
CDR3 DNA: TGTGCCAGCAGCTTAGTTCCAGGGGCTAACACTGAAGCTTTCTTT

J gene: TRBJ2-7
D gene: TRBD2
clone size: -
V gene: TRBV4-2
CDR3 protein: CASSPPGLAGREQYF
CDR3 DNA: TGTGCCAGCAGCCCGCCGGGACTAGCGGGAAGGGAGCAGTACTTC

J gene: TRBJ2-1
D gene: -
clone size: -
V gene: TRBV28
CDR3 protein: CASSLVGGSYNEQFF
CDR3 DNA: TGTGCCAGCAGTTTAGTGGGAGGTTCCTACAATGAGCAGTTCTTC

J gene: TRBJ2-7
D gene: -
clone size: -
V gene: TRBV4-3
CDR3 protein: CASSQDQRSYYEQYF
CDR3 DNA: TGCGCCAGCAGCCAAGATCAGAGGAGTTACTACGAGCAGTACTTC

J gene: TRBJ2-2
D gene: TRBD2
clone size: -
V gene: TRBV7-2
CDR3 protein: CASSVAGANTGELFF
CDR3 DNA: TGTGCCAGCAGCGTAGCGGGGGCGAACACCGGGGAGCTGTTTTTT

J gene: TRBJ1-4
D gene: -
clone size: once
V gene: TRBV10-3
CDR3 protein: CAIRYKGWFF
CDR3 DNA: TGTGCCATCAGGTACAAGGGGTGGTTTTTT

J gene: TRBJ2-1
D gene: -
clone size: -
V gene: TRBV20-1
CDR3 protein: CSLVYNEQFF
CDR3 DNA: TGCAGTTTGGTGTACAATGAGCAGTTCTTC

J gene: TRBJ2-1
D gene: -
clone size: -
V gene: TRBV7-3
CDR3 protein: CASSLAGANEQFF
CDR3 DNA: TGTGCCAGCAGCTTAGCGGGGGCGAATGAGCAGTTCTTC

J gene: TRBJ2-5
D gene: TRBD2
clone size: -
V gene: TRBV5-1
CDR3 protein: CASSSAGADRETQYF
CDR3 DNA: TGCGCCAGCAGCTCCGCGGGAGCTGATAGGGAGACCCAGTACTTC

J gene: TRBJ1-4
D gene: TRBD1
clone size: few
V gene: TRBV28
CDR3 protein: CASLPGGTATNEKLFF
CDR3 DNA: TGTGCCAGCCTTCCAGGGGGAACTGCAACTAATGAAAAACTGTTTTTT

J gene: TRBJ2-3
D gene: -
clone size: -
V gene: TRBV7-9
CDR3 protein: CASSLVLASTDTQYF
CDR3 DNA: TGTGCCAGCAGCTTAGTATTAGCCAGCACAGATACGCAGTATTTT

J gene: TRBJ2-7
D gene: TRBD1
clone size: -
V gene: TRBV5-6
CDR3 protein: CASSFRDRVYEQYF
CDR3 DNA: TGTGCCAGCAGCTTCCGGGACAGGGTCTACGAGCAGTACTTC

J gene: TRBJ1-5
D gene: -
clone size: few
V gene: TRBV27
CDR3 protein: CASSFAQGLNQPQHF
CDR3 DNA: TGTGCCAGCAGTTTCGCTCAGGGACTCAATCAGCCCCAGCATTTT

J gene: TRBJ2-7
D gene: TRBD2
clone size: -
V gene: TRBV4-2
CDR3 protein: CASSQDVRTSGNYEQYF
CDR3 DNA: TGTGCCAGCAGCCAAGATGTGAGGACTAGCGGGAACTACGAGCAGTACTTC

J gene: TRBJ1-1
D gene: -
clone size: -
V gene: TRBV19
CDR3 protein: CASSIGLGEAFF
CDR3 DNA: TGTGCCAGTAGTATTGGTCTGGGCGAAGCTTTCTTT

J gene: TRBJ2-7
D gene: -
clone size: -
V gene: TRBV4-1
CDR3 protein: CASSQGTSSYEQYF
CDR3 DNA: TGCGCCAGCAGCCAAGGTACAAGTTCCTACGAGCAGTACTTC

J gene: TRBJ2-7
D gene: -
clone size: few
V gene: TRBV28
CDR3 protein: CASSFTGQLPYEQYF
CDR3 DNA: TGTGCCAGCAGTTTCACCGGACAGCTACCCTACGAGCAGTACTTC